This TCR beta chain was observed in a study of technical replicates of blood from a few donors. Clones were sequenced by immunoSEQ multiplex PCR, and TCRdb holds only the in-frame ones, with some missing. The table lists around 58,000 clones, roughly 86% of them singletons. This sequence originates from a human donor in good health. Some clones in this sample may be carry-over from other donors' samples. Sample: PBMCs.

The CDR3 loop reads CASSVSGNVLTF. CDR3 coding DNA: TGTGCCAGCAGTGTCAGCGGTAACGTCCTGACTTTC. This chain connects TRBV6-6 to TRBJ2-6; possibly TRBD2 for D (5 bases). Germline assignment: CDR1 MNHNY and CDR2 SVGAGI (reference sequence). V dropped 5 bases and J dropped 10 bases, with 9 bases sitting between them. The CDR3 has 12 residues.